This TCR beta chain stems from a study of regulatory T cells in long-lasting Graves disease. Time point indicated: persistent/refractory GD, antithyroid drugs over 5 years with positive TRAb. Construction of the TCR library relied on RNA isolated from PBMCs. Graves' disease diagnosis followed American Thyroid Association guidelines. Arm-PCR with iRepertoire HTBI primers amplified the CDR3 regions for these TCR beta libraries. Each CDR3 protein is one row after TCRdb ran MiXCR on the multiplex PCR reads. The table shows around 400,000 distinct CDR3 sequences, with 21% occurring only once. Study outcomes and limitations: Sample size, which was small, may have reduced accuracy. Patients with persistent disease shared fewer than 3,500 public clonotypes, outpacing the approximately 920 shared by new patients. Persistent disease was characterized by preferential usage of TRBV28, TRBJ1-2 and TRBJ2-5.

On this clonotype: The antigen remains undetermined.

The CDR3 runs 16 residues. In germline, CDR1 is SGHRS, CDR2 YFSETQ. Deletions cut 3 bases from V and 1 base from J, with 14 bases between. The rearrangement joins TRBV5-1 to TRBJ1-3; tentative D call: TRBD1 (5 bases). This receptor was obtained from a female donor with Graves disease. The starting material was peripheral blood mononuclear cells (PBMCs), obtained when the disease was refractory, from a patient treated with antithyroid drugs. The CDR3 loop reads CASSSTQGISGNTIYF. The CDR3 DNA is TGCGCCAGCAGCTCGACCCAGGGAATTTCTGGAAACACCATATATTTT. Complete variable domain (other parts from reference TRBV5-1 and TRBJ1-3): KAGVTQTPRYLIKTRGQQVTLSCSPISGHRSVSWYQQTPGQGLQFLFEYFSETQRNKGNFPGRFSGRQFSNSRSEMNVSTLELGDSALYLCASSSTQGISGNTIYFGEGSWLTVV.